This paragraph reports one T cell receptor beta chain. The clone's antigen remains unknown. No per-base quality is available; no much larger clone lies one base away. The data belong to a study of T cells in Graves' hyperthyroidism and ophthalmopathy (dated by TCRdb to about 2019). For context, the study as a whole: Peripheral blood was sampled at the time of initial diagnosis, prior to any treatment. A discovery cohort of about 95 patients, roughly 40 with Graves' ophthalmopathy and approximately 55 with stable Graves' hyperthyroidism, was used to find distinguishing TCR V-J signatures. An independent validation cohort of around 19 hyperthyroidism patients and 17 patients who later progressed to ophthalmopathy tested prospective prediction of ophthalmopathy. The 75 to 100 discovery patients were divided at random into training and test sets in a 7:3 ratio. The study also compared thyroid tissue and blood T-cell repertoires from five or six Graves' hyperthyroidism patients. After sampling, hyperthyroidism patients received methimazole starting at 30 mg daily, and ophthalmopathy patients received high-dose intravenous methylprednisolone. The paper reports TCR Vbeta CDR3 sequencing of approximately 130 peripheral blood samples: approximately 43 ophthalmopathy, under 80 hyperthyroidism and around 17 progressor patients.

Results the study describes overall, beyond this receptor: No statistical method was used to set the sample size in advance, and investigators knew the group allocation. Ophthalmopathy was separated from stable hyperthyroidism by a 13 V-J signature model, with approximately 86% sensitivity and approximately 84% specificity obtained in cross-validation and 80%/75% obtained in testing. Most expanded thyroid clonotypes (frequency above 0.001) were also detected in blood, suggesting blood repertoires may reflect thyroid immune responses. In validation, the model predicted progression to ophthalmopathy with 65% to 71% sensitivity and about 72% specificity, a median of approximately 6.7 months before onset.

From a lookup of the germline V gene, CDR1 and CDR2 are MNHEY and SVGAGI. V is clipped by 0 bases and J by 7 bases, and the sequence between their germline boundaries is 9 bases long. CDR3 length: 13 amino acids, cysteine to phenylalanine. The retained sequence is limited to the CDR3, 39 bases, with the frame set at the first base. Amplification of TCR beta CDR3 regions was carried out from RNA transcripts. A first-round RT-PCR of the TCR CDR3 used the HTBI primer set with the Qiagen OneStep RT-PCR kit. The libraries were constructed in a second round of multiplex PCR and then size-selected and purified. Paired-end sequencing of the libraries was performed with 100 bp reads on an Illumina HiSeq2000. The authors processed their data as follows. SOAPnuke was used to process the raw data, with reads discarded if the reads contained adapters or uncalled bases, had a mean Phred below 15, or lacked an exact constant-primer or identifier match. COPE v1.2.5 was used to merge the high-quality paired reads, and each unique nucleotide sequence was defined as a clonotype. MiTCR v1.1 was used to align clonotypes to the IMGT TRBV, TRBD and TRBJ reference segments. Only V-J combinations with frequency above 0.0001, covering approximately 99% of repertoires, were analysed. The TCS score was defined as F50 (clonal expansion) divided by E x V (chaos), with BLOSUM62-based TCRdist calculated between CDR3 peptides within each V-J. Welch's t-statistics and random forest reduced 450 to 600 V-J features to 13, which were used in a naive Bayes classifier (R e1071). The public reads were reanalyzed by TCRdb: fastp trimming at Q25, MiXCR alignment, in-frame beta chains only. Entries that share a CDR3 protein sequence are merged under the most common genes and DNA. The V and J calls reflect TCRdb's pipeline rather than the authors' work. This sample has 730,000 or so distinct CDR3 sequences in its table, and roughly a sixth of those were observed once. The ten top clones hold roughly a sixth of the sample.

The hyperthyroidism patients were between 18 and 65 years old and newly diagnosed, with a disease duration of less than 2 months. Exclusion was applied to patients with uncontrolled infections, other autoimmune diseases, pregnancy or lactation. Clinical symptoms, serum thyroxine and TRAb, thyroid ultrasound, and orbital computed tomography formed the basis for the diagnoses. For progressor patients, blood was drawn at the first diagnosis of hyperthyroidism, before any ophthalmopathy symptoms had appeared. PBMCs were separated from roughly 9.3 ml of fresh peripheral blood using Ficoll-Paque density gradient centrifugation. Progressor patients were initially diagnosed with Graves' hyperthyroidism and developed ophthalmopathy during follow-up. Total RNA was extracted using Trizol reagent, and RNA quality was assessed on an Agilent 2100 Bioanalyzer.

Sequences were obtained from blood. The chain uses TRBV6-5 and TRBJ1-1, with no reliable assignment of the D segment. This sequence originates from a woman aged 50 to 65 with Graves' hyperthyroidism that later progressed to Graves' ophthalmopathy. The bases read TGTGCCAGCAGTTACTCGAATAACCGTGAAGCTTTCTTT. It translates to CASSYSNNREAFF.